What follows is one T cell receptor beta chain and its context. This specimen comes from a study of blood T cell repertoires in COVID-19. Across the whole study: Spain, Italy and the United States supplied samples that represented acute and convalescent COVID-19. The analysed material was cDNA or gDNA that came from T cells, B-cell-depleted T cells, or PBMCs.

Trimming removed 0 bases from V and 3 bases from J; junction bases left unmatched: 2. This CDR3 contains 15 residues. Germline V gene lookup returns CDR1 SGHRS and CDR2 YFSETQ. Authors' processing steps: Amplification of reference gene primers was used by the study to estimate nucleated cell counts. Assay used: immunoSEQ multiplex PCR; TCRdb lists only in-frame clones, some missing. Clone size and V and J calls were adopted from that table, with D and trimming inferred from the DNA. This table has under 200,000 clones, 70% to 90% appearing once. The source material was peripheral blood. The TCR was taken from a woman older than 75 with acute or convalescent COVID-19. The J gene is TRBJ2-5, the V gene TRBV5-1; 10 bases agree with TRBD1. CDR3 protein: CASSLGGTGEETQYF. The CDR3 nucleotides are TGCGCCAGCAGCTTGGGGGGGACAGGGGAAGAGACCCAGTACTTC. The whole variable domain, filled in from reference TRBV5-1 and TRBJ2-5, reads KAGVTQTPRYLIKTRGQQVTLSCSPISGHRSVSWYQQTPGQGLQFLFEYFSETQRNKGNFPGRFSGRQFSNSRSEMNVSTLELGDSALYLCASSLGGTGEETQYFGPGTRLLVL.